A single sample is the source of the 29 T cell receptor beta chains below, sequenced in a study of T cell responses to AZD1222 COVID-19 vaccine. Clones were sequenced by immunoSEQ multiplex PCR, and TCRdb holds only the in-frame ones, with some missing. The sample records about 140,000 clones, roughly 90% being singletons. Sequencing used peripheral blood, obtained 28 days after the second AZD1222 dose. The source of these receptors is an adult who received the AZD1222 COVID-19 vaccine.

A single count supports this clone. The rearrangement joins TRBV30 to TRBJ2-1; 9 bases are shared with TRBD2. Germline V gene sequence: CDR1 GTSNPN, CDR2 SVGIG (reference sequence). The CDR3 contains 14 residues. V was clipped by 4 bases and J by 6 bases; unmatched bases: 7. For the CDR3, the DNA is TGTGCCTGGACGGCGGGAGGGCCCCCCAATGAGCAGTTCTTC. Its translation is CAWTAGGPPNEQFF.

V gene TRBV28 combines with J gene TRBJ2-6; perhaps TRBD2 as D (6 bases). CDR3 length: 17 residues. Trimming pared 7 bases from V and 3 bases from J, leaving 19 bases between. Germline assignment: CDR1 MDHEN and CDR2 SYDVKM. CDR3 protein: CASTMRGNPYGANVLTF. DNA of the CDR3: TGTGCCAGCACCATGCGGGGTAATCCGTATGGGGCCAACGTCCTGACTTTC. Drawing the rest from reference TRBV28 and TRBJ2-6, the complete variable domain is DVKVTQSSRYLVKRTGEKVFLECVQDMDHENMFWYRQDPGLGLRLIYFSYDVKMKEKGDIPEGYSVSREKKERFSLILESASTNQTSMYLCASTMRGNPYGANVLTFGAGSRLTVL.

V gene TRBV12-1 combines with J gene TRBJ2-7; TRBD2, as called in the table, went unchecked against the DNA. TRBV12-1 constitutes a pseudogene. The CDR3 covers 15 residues. In nucleotides, the CDR3 is TGTGCCAGCCCCCTAGCGGGAGGGCCTTGGGATGAGCAGTACTTC. It yields the protein CASPLAGGPWDEQYF.

The chain uses TRBV7-9 and TRBJ2-7; no reliable D call. Germline loops: CDR1 SEHNR, CDR2 FQNEAQ (reference sequence). Trimming left V 1 base short and J 0 bases short, with 10 bases between. The CDR3 runs 15 residues. The CDR3 bases are TGTGCCAGCAGCTTAGGCTCCATCAGCTCCTACGAGCAGTACTTC. This codes for CASSLGSISSYEQYF.

The chain is built from TRBV29-1 and TRBJ2-3; maybe TRBD2 (6 bases). V was pared by 7 bases and J by 0 bases, with 17 bases between. This CDR3 region has 15 residues. The germline gives CDR1 SQVTM, CDR2 ANQGSEA. The CDR3 DNA reads TGCAGCGCAGATCATACCGGGACTAGCACAGATACGCAGTATTTT. This gives the protein CSADHTGTSTDTQYF.

The genes are TRBV24-1 and TRBJ1-5, with D possibly matching TRBD1 (6 bases). Germline values: CDR1 KGHDR, CDR2 SFDVKD. Trimming took off 6 bases at V and 5 bases at J, with 7 bases between the two ends. The CDR3 loop spans 12 amino acids. In DNA form, the CDR3 reads TGTGCCACCAGTTCAGGGGATCAGCCCCAGCATTTT. This translates into CATSSGDQPQHF.

This sequence joins TRBV19 and TRBJ2-3; D gene uncertain. The CDR3 runs 15 residues. Germline loops: CDR1 LNHDA, CDR2 SQIVND (reference sequence). V was clipped by 4 bases and J by 2 bases, with 13 bases between them. The CDR3 bases are TGTGCCAGTAGTAATCGGGCGGAAAACACAGATACGCAGTATTTT. Its protein is CASSNRAENTDTQYF. Variable domain in full (rest from reference TRBV19 and TRBJ2-3): DGGITQSPKYLFRKEGQNVTLSCEQNLNHDAMYWYRQDPGQGLRLIYYSQIVNDFQKGDIAEGYSVSREKKESFPLTVTSAQKNPTAFYLCASSNRAENTDTQYFGPGTRLTVL.

The J gene is TRBJ2-1, the V gene TRBV7-2; D is perhaps TRBD1 or TRBD2 (7 bases each). This CDR3 has 16 amino acids. Germline V gene sequence: CDR1 SGHTA, CDR2 FQGNSA. The germline V and J ends were trimmed by 5 bases and 7 bases, with 21 bases remaining between them. CDR3 nucleotide sequence: TGTGCCAGCAGCCCAGGGGGTAGCGGGTGGTCGAATGAGCAGTTCTTC. Translating it yields CASSPGGSGWSNEQFF.

The J gene is TRBJ1-6, the V gene TRBV28; TRBD1 aligns across 8 bases. Germline loops: CDR1 MDHEN, CDR2 SYDVKM. CDR3 length: 15 residues. The ends lost 6 bases at V and 7 bases at J; junction bases unmatched: 8. CDR3 in DNA: TGTGCCAGCAGGGCCCAAGGACAGGGAAATTCACCCCTCCACTTT. Translated: CASRAQGQGNSPLHF.

J is TRBJ1-1 and V is TRBV29-1, with D perhaps matching TRBD1 (5 bases). This CDR3 has 14 residues. From germline, CDR1 is SQVTM and CDR2 ANQGSEA. The V and J ends lost 5 bases and 5 bases respectively, with 18 bases between them. The CDR3 here is CSVSGRVLVTEAFF. The CDR3 DNA reads TGCAGCGTTTCCGGCAGGGTGTTGGTTACTGAAGCTTTCTTT.

This chain uses TRBV13 with TRBJ1-2; 10 nucleotides align to TRBD1. The ends lost 5 bases at V and 4 bases at J; junction bases unmatched: 4. The germline V gene encodes CDR1 PRHDT and CDR2 FYEKMQ (reference sequence). The CDR3 totals 14 residues. The chain's CDR3 is CASSRDRGGYGYTF. The CDR3, as DNA: TGTGCCAGCAGCAGGGACAGGGGTGGCTATGGCTACACCTTC.

The rearrangement uses TRBV4-2 and TRBJ1-4; a weak D match, TRBD1 (6 bases). The germline gives CDR1 LGHNA, CDR2 YNFKEQ. This CDR3 comprises 17 residues. V was cut by 3 bases and J by 4 bases, with 18 bases left in between. CDR3 amino acids: CASSHTSTGHLNEKLFF. CDR3 bases: TGTGCCAGCAGCCACACTTCAACGGGACACCTTAATGAAAAACTGTTTTTT.

This chain links TRBV9 with TRBJ2-3; the D call may be TRBD1 or TRBD2 (5 bases each). V was cut by 3 bases and J by 4 bases, with 15 bases left in between. Per the germline V gene, CDR1 is SGDLS and CDR2 is YYNGEE. The CDR3 has 15 amino acids. CDR3 residues: CASSALGGGPDTQYF. The CDR3 DNA is TGTGCCAGCAGCGCCCTGGGTGGGGGTCCAGATACGCAGTATTTT.

The V and J genes are TRBV6-5 and TRBJ1-4; 9 bases map to TRBD1. The CDR3 runs 14 residues. The germline V gene encodes CDR1 MNHEY and CDR2 SVGAGI. J lost 11 bases, V lost 7 bases, and 11 bases had no gene match. The CDR3 loop reads CASKTGDRVSKLFF. In DNA, the CDR3 is TGTGCCAGCAAGACGGGGGACAGGGTTTCGAAACTGTTTTTT.

J is TRBJ2-3 and V is TRBV6-5; D unclear. Trimming stripped 8 bases from V and 3 bases from J, with 18 bases between. The CDR3 contains 15 residues. The germline V gene has CDR1 MNHEY and CDR2 SVGAGI. CDR3 in amino acids: CASAPGRPRTDTQYF. The CDR3 bases are TGTGCCAGCGCCCCCGGACGCCCGCGGACAGATACGCAGTATTTT.

V usage is TRBV30 and J usage is TRBJ1-2; TRBD1 agrees at 11 bases. CDR3 length: 16 amino acids. V shed 4 bases, J shed 7 bases, and the junction held 14 bases outside the gene matches. CDR1 GTSNPN and CDR2 SVGIG come from the germline V gene (reference sequence). This CDR3 reads CAWTGRDRGLLGGYTF. CDR3 sequence (DNA): TGTGCCTGGACAGGCCGGGACAGGGGGTTATTGGGTGGCTACACCTTC.

The chain employs TRBV19 and TRBJ1-6; D gene unclear. The CDR3 consists of 12 residues. V was trimmed by 6 bases and J by 8 bases, leaving 8 bases between them. The V gene's germline CDR1 is LNHDA and CDR2 SQIVND (reference sequence). Written as DNA, the CDR3 is TGTGCCAGTAGACTAGGCCATTCACCCCTCCACTTT. Translated, it gives CASRLGHSPLHF.

The J gene is TRBJ2-1, the V gene TRBV11-1, with TRBD2 matching 9 bases. With 0 bases clipped from V and 6 bases from J, the junction kept 6 bases outside the gene matches. The CDR3 consists of 16 residues. Germline V gives CDR1 SGHAT, CDR2 FQDESV (reference sequence). The CDR3 region is CASSLAGLAGSNEQFF. The CDR3 DNA follows: TGTGCCAGCAGCTTAGCCGGGCTAGCGGGGAGCAATGAGCAGTTCTTC. Filled out from reference TRBV11-1 and TRBJ2-1, the complete variable domain reads EAEVAQSPRYKITEKSQAVAFWCDPISGHATLYWYRQILGQGPELLVQFQDESVVDDSQLPKDRFSAERLKGVDSTLKIQPAELGDSAMYLCASSLAGLAGSNEQFFGPGTRLTVL.

This chain links TRBV7-3 with TRBJ2-1, with 13 bases identical to TRBD2. V gave up 5 bases and J gave up 6 bases; unmatched junction bases: 7. Looked up from germline, CDR1 is SGHTA and CDR2 is FQGTGA. The CDR3 consists of 16 residues. As DNA, the CDR3 is TGTGCCAGCAGCCCCAAGACTAGCGGGAGGATCAATGAGCAGTTCTTC. Protein sequence: CASSPKTSGRINEQFF.

This clone was seen a single time. The V and J genes are TRBV5-1 and TRBJ2-2; 8 bases map to TRBD1. CDR1 and CDR2 (germline): SGHRS, YFSETQ. This CDR3 has 16 amino acids. The ends lost 5 bases at V and 4 bases at J; junction bases unmatched: 10. CDR3 nucleotide sequence: TGCGCCAGCAGGGCATTGACAGGGGCTCCCACCGGGGAGCTGTTTTTT. Its translation: CASRALTGAPTGELFF.

The chain is built from TRBV10-3 and TRBJ2-7; the match to TRBD2 covers 16 bases. V lost 8 bases to trimming and J lost 5 bases; unmatched junction nucleotides: 6. CDR1 and CDR2 from the germline V gene are ENHRY and SYGVKD. The CDR3 extends over 15 amino acids. CDR3 amino acids: CAIGTSGRAIHEQYF. DNA for the CDR3: TGTGCCATCGGGACTAGCGGGAGGGCCATCCACGAGCAGTACTTC.

The chain combines TRBV6-5 with TRBJ2-7; D is possibly TRBD1 (5 bases). The CDR3 length is 14 residues. Trimming left V 6 bases short and J 4 bases short, with 16 bases between. Looked up from germline, CDR1 is MNHEY and CDR2 is SVGAGI. CDR3 amino acids: CASSRKGSHYEQYV. As DNA, the CDR3 is TGTGCCAGCAGCAGGAAGGGGTCTCATTACGAGCAGTACGTC.

This chain connects TRBV13 to TRBJ1-1; 10 bases match TRBD1. CDR3 length: 15 amino acids. The junction had 11 bases not matched to a gene; V was cut back by 4 bases and J by 9 bases. The germline CDR1 and CDR2 sequences are PRHDT and FYEKMQ (reference sequence). CDR3 DNA: TGTGCCAGCAGCTCTAGGACAGGGGGTGCGACAAAAGCTTTCTTT. It specifies CASSSRTGGATKAFF.

The rearrangement joins TRBV12-3 or TRBV12-4 to TRBJ1-4; D gene unclear. Trimming took 2 bases from V and 8 from J, leaving 9 bases between them. The CDR3 is made up of 13 amino acids. The CDR3 DNA is TGTGCCAGCAGTTTATATGAGAACGAAAAACTGTTTTTT. Translation gives CASSLYENEKLFF.

This clone has just one count. This chain links TRBV6-4 with TRBJ1-6; 9 bases are a match to TRBD1. The CDR3 runs to 15 residues. Germline CDR1 MRHNA, CDR2 SNTAGT. Trimming took 6 bases from V and 6 from J; bases not matched to a gene: 6. This CDR3 is CASRPQGATNSPLHF. The CDR3 nucleotides read TGTGCCAGCAGGCCACAGGGGGCCACTAATTCACCCCTCCACTTT.

The genes are TRBV3-1 (or the pseudogene TRBV3-2) and TRBJ2-3; D unresolved. This CDR3 has 16 amino acids. Germline V gene sequence: CDR1 LGHDT, CDR2 YNNKEL (reference sequence). Trimming stripped 1 base from V and 1 base from J, with 12 bases between. The CDR3 sequence is CASSQVAGLGTDTQYF. CDR3 nucleotide sequence: TGTGCCAGCAGCCAAGTTGCAGGCCTGGGCACAGATACGCAGTATTTT.

Only a few counts were recorded for this clone. The V and J genes are TRBV2 and TRBJ2-7; D perhaps matches TRBD1 (6 bases). V was cut by 4 bases and J by 4 bases, with 14 bases left in between. Germline V gene data show CDR1 as SNHLY and CDR2 as FYNNEI. The CDR3 consists of 14 residues. The CDR3 loop reads CASSGRQGGYEQYV. The CDR3 DNA reads TGTGCCAGCAGTGGACGGCAAGGGGGTTACGAGCAGTACGTC.

The V gene is TRBV19, the J gene TRBJ2-1, with D possibly matching TRBD2 (6 bases). Trimming removed 5 bases from V and 5 bases from J, with 19 bases in between. Germline-derived CDR1 and CDR2 are LNHDA and SQIVND (reference sequence). The CDR3 consists of 16 residues. CDR3 sequence: CASSLSAGIGNNEQFF. CDR3 in DNA: TGTGCCAGTAGTTTAAGTGCGGGGATTGGTAACAATGAGCAGTTCTTC.

The chain recombines TRBV24-1 with TRBJ2-2; perhaps TRBD2 as D (6 bases). Per germline, CDR1 KGHDR and CDR2 SFDVKD. The V and J ends lost 5 bases and 5 bases respectively, with 17 bases between them. The CDR3 length is 16 residues. CDR3 amino acids: CATSVSRDFLTGELFF. The CDR3 DNA sequence: TGTGCCACCAGTGTGTCGCGGGACTTCCTTACCGGGGAGCTGTTTTTT.